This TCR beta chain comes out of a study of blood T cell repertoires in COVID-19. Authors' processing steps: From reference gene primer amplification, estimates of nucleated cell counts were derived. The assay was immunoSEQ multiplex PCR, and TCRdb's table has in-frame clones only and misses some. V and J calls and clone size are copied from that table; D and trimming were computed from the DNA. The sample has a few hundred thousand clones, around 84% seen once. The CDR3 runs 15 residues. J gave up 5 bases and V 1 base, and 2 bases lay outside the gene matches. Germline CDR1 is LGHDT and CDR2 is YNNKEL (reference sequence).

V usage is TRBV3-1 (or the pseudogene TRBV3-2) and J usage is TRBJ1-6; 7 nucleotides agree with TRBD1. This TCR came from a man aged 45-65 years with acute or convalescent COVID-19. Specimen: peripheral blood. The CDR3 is CASSQATGNNSPLHF. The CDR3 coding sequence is TGTGCCAGCAGCCAAGCGACAGGGAATAATTCACCCCTCCACTTT.